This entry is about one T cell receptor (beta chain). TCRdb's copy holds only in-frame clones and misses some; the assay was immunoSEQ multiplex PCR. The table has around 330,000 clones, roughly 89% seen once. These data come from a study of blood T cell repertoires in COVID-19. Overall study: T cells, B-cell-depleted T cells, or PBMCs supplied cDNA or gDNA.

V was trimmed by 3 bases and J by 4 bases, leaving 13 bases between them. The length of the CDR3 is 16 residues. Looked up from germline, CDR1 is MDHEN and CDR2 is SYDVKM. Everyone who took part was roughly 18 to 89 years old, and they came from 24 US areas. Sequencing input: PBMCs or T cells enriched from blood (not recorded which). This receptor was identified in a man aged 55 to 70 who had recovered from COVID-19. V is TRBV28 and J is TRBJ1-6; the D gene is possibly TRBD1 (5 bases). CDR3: CASSFASRQYNSPLHF. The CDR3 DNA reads TGTGCCAGCAGTTTTGCCTCCCGACAGTATAATTCACCCCTCCACTTT.